This T cell receptor (beta chain) comes out of a study of T-cell reconstitution after alpha-beta-depleted transplantation in children. This clonotype was detected a few times. What it recognizes is unknown. General observations from the study: Several hundred expanded graft clones reportedly supplied alpha-beta T cells about two months after transplant. A year post-transplant, T-cell counts and diversity derived mostly from newly produced T cells. Some patients owed their high day-60 TCRbeta diversity to surviving recipient T cells and thymic progenitors.

The CDR3 is made up of 19 amino acids. Trimming left V 4 bases short and J 0 bases short, with 28 bases between. Germline V gene lookup returns CDR1 DFQATT and CDR2 SNEGSKA (reference sequence). Preparation of the TCRbeta library was carried out with unique molecular identifiers. TCRdb re-derived calls from the PCR reads in MiXCR, one entry per CDR3 protein. The sample consists of fewer than 750,000 distinct CDR3 sequences, roughly 23% of them appearing once. This sequence originates from a boy younger than two who had a stem cell transplant for acute myeloid leukemia, so the T cells may come from the graft donor. The chain joins TRBV20-1 to TRBJ2-7; tentative D call: TRBD2 (7 bases). The sequences come from PBMCs, mostly from graft donor cells, collected 360 days after TCRalphabeta/CD19-depleted stem cell transplant. Here the CDR3 DNA reads TGCAGTGCTAACCTGTTTACGGGTGTGCGGCGGGGGCCCTCCTACGAGCAGTACTTC. This sequence encodes CSANLFTGVRRGPSYEQYF.